This T cell receptor (beta chain) was obtained from a study of beta chain features in type 1 diabetes. Purities in excess of 95% were seen in all sorted populations. The whole isolated RNA underwent reverse transcription, so sequencing captured expressed TCRB transcripts. Data came from immunoSEQ multiplex PCR; TCRdb stores just in-frame clones and leaves some out. The sample lists about 150,000 clones; about 8.1% were seen once. This clone was detected a few times. V lost 4 bases to trimming and J lost 6 bases, with 16 bases between them. This CDR3 region has 14 residues. In germline, CDR1 is GTSNPN, CDR2 SVGIG (reference sequence).

The sequencing input was central memory CD4+ T cells from blood. The chain joins TRBV30 to TRBJ2-1; a weak D match, TRBD2 (5 bases). This TCR came from a man aged 18 to 35 in good health. The CDR3 is CAWKGGRDRNEQFF. The CDR3 DNA reads TGTGCCTGGAAGGGTGGGAGAGATCGCAATGAGCAGTTCTTC.